This TCR beta chain was obtained from a study of CD8 T cells in ankylosing spondylitis (dated by TCRdb to about 2017). A note on the overall study: T cell receptor beta repertoires were profiled in healthy donors and ankylosing spondylitis patients so that disease-linked TCR variants could be found. The whole study cohort included over a hundred healthy donors and roughly 24 ankylosing spondylitis patients. Peripheral blood was sampled, and synovial fluid was additionally collected from ankylosing spondylitis patients.

The CDR3 goes from the cysteine to the phenylalanine over 13 residues. Only CDR3 DNA remains: 39 bases, in frame from the first base. The V end loses 3 bases and the J end loses 4 bases, and a stretch of 10 bases separates them. CDR1 is given as DFQATT and CDR2 as SNEGSKA, both from the germline V gene (reference sequence). Broader findings and caveats from the paper: Significant enrichment of the disease-linked clones was reported in matched synovial fluid samples from ankylosing spondylitis patients. A TCR beta motif made up of several highly homologous amino acid variants appeared to be characteristic of blood from ankylosing spondylitis patients. Some motif variants had previously been reported in the synovial fluid and blood of reactive arthritis patients, which suggests shared mechanisms of disease initiation. The disease-linked clones showed a CD8+ phenotype and occurred at relatively low frequencies in peripheral blood.

As concerns this clonotype: This clone's antigen is unknown. No qualities accompany the bases; no much larger clone lies one base away.

The listed sequencing device is Illumina HiSeq 2500. TCR beta libraries were prepared by quantitative 5'-RACE with molecular barcodes. From the authors' description of their analysis: To identify disease-linked TCR variants, a new computational method was used, one built on a probabilistic model of VDJ rearrangement. TCRdb reanalyzed the raw reads on its own, using fastp at Q25 for trimming and MiXCR for clone calling, and kept in-frame beta chains. One record per CDR3 amino acid sequence lists the most common genes and DNA. These V and J calls are TCRdb output, not the study's own analysis. This sample is represented by a few hundred thousand distinct CDR3 sequences; about 13% of them were singletons. Approximately 6.2% of the sample is in the top ten clones.

The TCR comes from a male donor with ankylosing spondylitis. Rearrangement joined TRBV20-1 to TRBJ2-1, with a weak D call of TRBD1 (5 bases match). The specimen sequenced was blood, either unsorted or a sorted T cell fraction (not recorded which). The CDR3 protein is CSARWGLYNEQFF. The DNA sequence reads TGCAGTGCTAGGTGGGGCTTGTACAATGAGCAGTTCTTC.